This T cell receptor (beta chain) stems from a study of T cell responses to AZD1222 COVID-19 vaccine. Overall study results and limits: Two AZD1222 doses significantly raised spike-specific TCR breadth and depth over controls.

Of note for this clone: Its antigen is still unknown.

The germline CDR1 and CDR2 sequences are DFQATT and SNEGSKA (reference sequence). V was shortened by 5 bases and J by 0 bases, with 5 bases between the two germline ends. The length of the CDR3 is 12 residues. Produced via immunoSEQ multiplex PCR; TCRdb's table is partial and in-frame only. The sample has some 150,000 clones, roughly 89% seen once; the top ten hold approximately 5.4%. The J gene is TRBJ1-3, the V gene TRBV20-1, with D unclear. The clonotype originates from an adult in good health. The source material was peripheral blood, sampled on day 0 of AZD1222 vaccination. Here the CDR3 reads CSARASGNTIYF. CDR3 nucleotides: TGCAGTGCTCGTGCCTCTGGAAACACCATATATTTT.